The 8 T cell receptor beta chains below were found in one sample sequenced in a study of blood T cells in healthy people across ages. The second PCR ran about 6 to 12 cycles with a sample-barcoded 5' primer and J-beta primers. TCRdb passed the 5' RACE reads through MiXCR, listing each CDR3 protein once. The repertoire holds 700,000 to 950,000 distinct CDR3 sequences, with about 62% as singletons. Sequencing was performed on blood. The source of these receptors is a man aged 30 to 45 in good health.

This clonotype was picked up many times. CDR3 nucleotides: TGTGCCAGCAGTTTATGGAATAGCGGGGACACAGATACGCAGTATTTT. Protein: CASSLWNSGDTDTQYF. The chain joins TRBV12-3 or TRBV12-4 to TRBJ2-3, with TRBD2 identical over 8 bases. This CDR3 is built from 16 residues. The ends lost 2 bases at V and 2 bases at J; junction bases unmatched: 6.

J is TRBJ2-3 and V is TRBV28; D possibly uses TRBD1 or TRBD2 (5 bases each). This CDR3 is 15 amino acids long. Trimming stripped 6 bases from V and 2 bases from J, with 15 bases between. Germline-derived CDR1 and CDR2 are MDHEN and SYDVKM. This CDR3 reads CASSSGTQLTDTQYF. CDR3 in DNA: TGTGCCAGCAGCTCCGGGACCCAACTCACAGATACGCAGTATTTT.

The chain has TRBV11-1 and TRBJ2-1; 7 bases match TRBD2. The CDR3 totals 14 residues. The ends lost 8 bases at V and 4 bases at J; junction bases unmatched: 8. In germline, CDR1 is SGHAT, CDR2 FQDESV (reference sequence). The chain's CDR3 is CASRQAGVYNEQFF. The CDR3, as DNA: TGTGCCAGCCGCCAGGCGGGAGTGTACAATGAGCAGTTCTTC.

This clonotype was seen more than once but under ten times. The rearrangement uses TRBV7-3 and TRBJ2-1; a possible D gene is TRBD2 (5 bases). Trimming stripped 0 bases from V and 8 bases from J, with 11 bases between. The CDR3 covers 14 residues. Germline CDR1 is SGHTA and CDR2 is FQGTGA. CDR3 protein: CASSLTALAYEQFF. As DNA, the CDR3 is TGTGCCAGCAGCTTAACGGCGCTAGCCTATGAGCAGTTCTTC.

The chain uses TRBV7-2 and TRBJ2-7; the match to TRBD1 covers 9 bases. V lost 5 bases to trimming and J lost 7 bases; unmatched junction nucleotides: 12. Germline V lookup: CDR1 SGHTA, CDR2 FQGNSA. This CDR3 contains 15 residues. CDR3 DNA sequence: TGTGCCAGCAGCCACCGGGACAGGGCGCGAGGGGAGCAGTACTTC. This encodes CASSHRDRARGEQYF.

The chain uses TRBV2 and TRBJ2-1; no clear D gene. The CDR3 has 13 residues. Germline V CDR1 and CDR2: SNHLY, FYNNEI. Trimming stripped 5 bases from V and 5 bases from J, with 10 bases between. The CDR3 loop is CASSPREDNEQFF. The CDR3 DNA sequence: TGTGCCAGCAGTCCCCGTGAAGACAATGAGCAGTTCTTC.

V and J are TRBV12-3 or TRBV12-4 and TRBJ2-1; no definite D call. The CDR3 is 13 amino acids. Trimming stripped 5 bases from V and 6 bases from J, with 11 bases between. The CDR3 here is CASSLWMGNEQFF. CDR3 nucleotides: TGTGCCAGCAGTCTATGGATGGGCAATGAGCAGTTCTTC.

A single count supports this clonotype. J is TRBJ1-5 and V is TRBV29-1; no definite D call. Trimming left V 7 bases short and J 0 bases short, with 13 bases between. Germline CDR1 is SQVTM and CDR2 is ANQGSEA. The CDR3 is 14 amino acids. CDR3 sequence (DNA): TGCAGCGCAACGGTCGCCGGTAGCAATCAGCCCCAGCATTTT. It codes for CSATVAGSNQPQHF.